This TCR beta chain was sequenced for a study of blood T cell repertoires in COVID-19 (dated by TCRdb to the early 2020s). Describing the broader study: Collaborator samples came from the United States, Italy and Spain and covered acute and convalescent phases of COVID-19. Nearly every sample came with metadata listing a de-identified subject ID, COVID-19 status, age in years and sex. The material from the prospective study consisted of cDNA or gDNA derived from T cells, B-cell-depleted T cells, or PBMCs. Where available, HLA class I and class II types were taken from metadata supplied by the sample provider and were not determined by assay-based typing. Samples were obtained from the ongoing ImmuneRACE study (first 160 participants) and from some 1,300 subjects provided by 6 global collaborators. Subjects who had been exposed to COVID-19, were actively infected with it, or had recovered from it provided the deeply sampled blood TCRbeta repertoires that made up the dataset. The repertoires were released in a freely available public database intended as a resource for research on the immune response to SARS-CoV-2.

Beyond this particular receptor, the publication reports: The quantity of clinical and demographic metadata differed by source and by participant and was supplied without curation.

Each collaborating institution followed its own protocols to collect whole blood in K2EDTA tubes. Collaborator samples were shipped for TCRbeta analysis as frozen whole blood, isolated PBMCs, or DNA extracted from either sample type. Reading the germline V gene gives CDR1 WSHSY and CDR2 SAAADI. Taken from cysteine to phenylalanine, the CDR3 has 11 residues. Here the CDR3 DNA is all that survives: 33 bases in frame from base 1. TCRbeta CDR3 regions were amplified from genomic DNA using the immunoSEQ Assay, a bias-controlled multiplex PCR. The source study handled its data this way. Within the assay, amplification of reference gene primers was used to estimate how many nucleated cells each sample contained. Sequence reads were collapsed and filtered to measure the absolute abundance of every unique TCRbeta CDR3 rearrangement. For each sample, productive Simpson clonality was calculated as the square root of Simpson's diversity index over productive rearrangements. Imported from immuneACCESS, the table was reduced by TCRdb to in-frame sequences with V and J called. These copies leave out some clones; in studies compared against another copy, an unresolved V gene accounts for under half, and the cause of the remainder is not known. The V and J calls and clone size come from that table; D and trimming were worked out from the DNA. In this sample the table shows about 81,000 clones, more than 80% of which occur a single time. The biggest ten clones account for about an eighth of the sample.

A word on this clone: Its binding antigen is unknown. A read error may account for a junction end that differs from germline.

The sequencing sample was made of peripheral blood. Recombination joined TRBV10-2 with TRBJ2-7; TRBD1 fits 7 bases in the junction. The receptor was isolated from a human donor in a cohort sampled during active COVID-19. CDR3 protein: CASTEGQRQYF. Here is the DNA: TGCGCCAGCACTGAGGGACAGCGGCAGTACTTC.